One sample yielded the 32 T cell receptor beta chains listed below, sequenced in a study of spatial heterogeneity in lung cancer. A single record per CDR3 protein comes from TCRdb applying MiXCR to the 5' RACE reads. Of 2,500 to 3,000 distinct CDR3 sequences in the sample, 8.5% were seen once. The time point was: sample taken at primary tumor resection. Tumor, nontumor lung or frozen PBMC supplied whole RNA that was sequenced unsorted. The material sequenced was normal lung tissue next to the tumor, taken at surgery. The source is a male donor with early-stage non-small cell lung cancer.

This clonotype is medium-sized by share. This beta chain is off target for a library built for alpha chains, so its abundance means little. CDR3: CASSSELLGAAVEQYF. The CDR3 coding sequence is TGTGCCAGCAGCTCGGAACTTTTGGGGGCTGCGGTCGAGCAGTACTTC. The chain recombines TRBV7-2 with TRBJ2-7; a weak D match, TRBD1 (6 bases). V gave up 4 bases and J gave up 6 bases, with 22 bases separating them. CDR3 length: 16 amino acids. Germline V lookup: CDR1 SGHTA, CDR2 FQGNSA.

At least ten counts were recorded for this clonotype. Because this beta chain is a stray read in a library intended to capture alpha chains, its abundance should not be given much weight. The V gene is TRBV28, the J gene TRBJ2-7; either TRBD1 or TRBD2 may fit D (5 bases each). This CDR3 is 18 amino acids long. The germline V gene has CDR1 MDHEN and CDR2 SYDVKM. Trimming removed 3 bases at V and 3 bases at J, with 24 bases between. DNA of the CDR3: TGTGCCAGCAGTTTCCCTACACCTGGCGCCGGGACGGTCTACGAGCAGTACTTC. This sequence encodes CASSFPTPGAGTVYEQYF.

This clonotype is medium-sized within its sample. This beta chain turned up in a library designed for alpha chains; as an off-target read, its abundance says little. The chain has TRBV20-1 and TRBJ2-2; the D is unclear. The V gene lost 4 bases and the J gene lost 0 bases, with 6 bases spanning the gap. The CDR3 consists of 13 residues. Looked up from germline, CDR1 is DFQATT and CDR2 is SNEGSKA (reference sequence). As DNA, the CDR3 is TGCAGTGCTACCAAGACGAACACCGGGGAGCTGTTTTTT. Amino acids: CSATKTNTGELFF.

Within the sample, this clonotype is medium-sized. This beta chain lies outside the target of a library built for alpha chains; its clone size means little. The CDR3 loop is CASSTGLRQETQYF. Written as DNA, the CDR3 is TGTGCCAGCAGCACGGGCCTCCGACAAGAGACCCAGTACTTC. The chain couples TRBV11-2 to TRBJ2-5, with D unresolved. The germline CDR1 and CDR2 sequences are SGHAT and FQNNGV. The CDR3 is made up of 14 amino acids. The V and J ends lost 5 bases and 2 bases respectively, with 12 bases between them. The whole variable domain, remainder taken from reference TRBV11-2 and TRBJ2-5, is EAGVAQSPRYKIIEKRQSVAFWCNPISGHATLYWYQQILGQGPKLLIQFQNNGVVDDSQLPKDRFSAERLKGVDSTLKIQPAKLEDSAVYLCASSTGLRQETQYFGPGTRLLVL.

This clonotype was seen ten or more times. In a library made to pick up alpha chains, this beta chain is a stray read with a size that means little. The gene calls are TRBV7-8 and TRBJ2-5; D is perhaps TRBD1 or TRBD2 (5 bases each). From germline, CDR1 is SGHVS and CDR2 FQNEAQ. The CDR3 totals 15 residues. The V end lost 5 bases, the J end lost 9 bases, and 22 bases lay between the germline ends. The CDR3 sequence is CASSRLGQADGAQYF. CDR3 DNA: TGTGCCAGCAGCCGCCTGGGGCAGGCGGACGGGGCCCAGTACTTC.

This clonotype is medium-sized within its sample. A library made for alpha chains picked up this beta chain off target, so its size means little. The chain is built from TRBV7-8 and TRBJ2-1, with 11 bases lining up with TRBD2. CDR3 size: 16 residues. V was pared by 6 bases and J by 8 bases, with 12 bases of the junction left unmatched. Germline-derived CDR1 and CDR2 are SGHVS and FQNEAQ. The DNA of the CDR3 is TGTGCCAGCAGTCTCCTTACTAGCGGGAGATTAGATGAGCAGTTCTTC. Encoded protein: CASSLLTSGRLDEQFF.

Judged by abundance, this clonotype is medium-sized. The library was prepared for alpha chains; this beta chain is a stray read, so its frequency means little. The chain has TRBV7-9 and TRBJ2-1; D ambiguous. V dropped 5 bases and J dropped 5 bases, with 19 bases sitting between them. There are 16 residues in the CDR3. The germline V gene encodes CDR1 SEHNR and CDR2 FQNEAQ (reference sequence). The CDR3 DNA follows: TGTGCCAGCAGCCCGAAAGACCCCCGAAGCCACAATGAGCAGTTCTTC. Protein: CASSPKDPRSHNEQFF.

This clonotype was detected ten times or more. For a library built for alpha chains, this beta chain is a stray read; little rests on its size. V is TRBV27 and J is TRBJ2-1; D might be TRBD1 (6 bases). The CDR3 has 15 residues. The V and J ends lost 1 base and 4 bases respectively, with 11 bases between them. Germline CDR1 and CDR2: MNHEY and SMNVEV (reference sequence). Written as DNA, the CDR3 is TGTGCCAGCAGTTTATGGGTGGGGGCGTACAATGAGCAGTTCTTC. It yields the protein CASSLWVGAYNEQFF.

In its sample, this clonotype ranks as medium-sized. This beta chain was picked up by a library intended for alpha chains and is off target, so its count carries little meaning. CDR3 amino acids: CASSRTGYTSYEQYF. CDR3 bases: TGTGCCAGCAGTCGGACAGGTTATACTTCCTACGAGCAGTACTTC. The V gene is TRBV28, the J gene TRBJ2-7; TRBD1 matches 7 bases. This CDR3 has 15 residues. V was clipped by 5 bases and J by 1 base; unmatched bases: 8. From germline, CDR1 is MDHEN and CDR2 SYDVKM. Variable domain in full (rest from reference TRBV28 and TRBJ2-7): DVKVTQSSRYLVKRTGEKVFLECVQDMDHENMFWYRQDPGLGLRLIYFSYDVKMKEKGDIPEGYSVSREKKERFSLILESASTNQTSMYLCASSRTGYTSYEQYFGPGTRLTVT.

This clonotype was detected many times. The library was designed around alpha chains, so this beta chain is a stray read whose abundance carries little weight. The V gene is TRBV19, the J gene TRBJ2-5, with a tentative D call TRBD1 (5 bases). Trimming took 10 bases from V and 0 from J, leaving 12 bases between them. This CDR3 comprises 13 residues. Germline assignment: CDR1 LNHDA and CDR2 SQIVND (reference sequence). Here the CDR3 reads CATSGKDQETQYF. The CDR3 DNA reads TGTGCCACATCAGGGAAAGACCAAGAGACCCAGTACTTC.

By share, this clonotype ranks as medium-sized. A library prepared for alpha chains yielded this beta chain as an off-target read; its size is of little meaning. The chain combines TRBV20-1 with TRBJ1-2; a possible D gene is TRBD1 (6 bases). Germline lookup yields CDR1 DFQATT and CDR2 SNEGSKA (reference sequence). The CDR3 sequence is 13 residues long. V gave up 6 bases and J gave up 4 bases, with 15 bases separating them. The CDR3 DNA reads as TGCAGTGCCCACGCTGGGGGGGCCTATGGCTACACCTTC. Its protein is CSAHAGGAYGYTF.

For this clonotype: A much larger clone is a single base away; this may be a read error. This beta chain came through as a stray read in a library set up for alpha chains, and its size says little. The CDR3 region is CAGSQAPRNSPLHF. CDR3 sequence (DNA): TGTGCCGGCAGCCAAGCCCCGAGGAATTCACCCCTCCACTTT. The genes are TRBV7-8 and TRBJ1-6; D call uncertain. The CDR3 is 14 amino acids. Germline V gives CDR1 SGHVS, CDR2 FQNEAQ.

The sample holds a few counts of this clonotype. Little can be read into the size of this beta chain, an off-target read in a library designed for alpha chains. The chain combines TRBV7-9 with TRBJ2-7, with unresolved D. The CDR3 extends over 15 amino acids. Deletions cut 4 bases from V and 2 bases from J, with 15 bases between. Germline CDR1 reads SEHNR; CDR2 reads FQNEAQ (reference sequence). CDR3 sequence: CASSSIRGTAYEQYF. The DNA for the CDR3 is TGTGCCAGCAGCTCGATCCGCGGCACTGCCTACGAGCAGTACTTC. Supplemented by reference TRBV7-9 and TRBJ2-7, the full variable domain reads DTGVSQNPRHKITKRGQNVTFRCDPISEHNRLYWYRQTLGQGPEFLTYFQNEAQLEKSRLLSDRFSAERPKGSFSTLEIQRTEQGDSAMYLCASSSIRGTAYEQYFGPGTRLTVT.

This clonotype was detected many times. This beta chain came through as a stray read in a library set up for alpha chains, and its size says little. This rearrangement joins TRBV12-3 or TRBV12-4 to TRBJ2-3, with 7 bases matching TRBD2. The CDR3 spans 13 residues. V lost 3 bases and J lost 8; bases outside the gene matches: 5. CDR3 region: CASSLGGEGTQYF. DNA for the CDR3: TGTGCCAGCAGTTTGGGCGGGGAGGGTACGCAGTATTTT.

Worth noting for this clonotype: Since it is a stray read in a library aimed at alpha chains, this beta chain has a size that is not meaningful. The rearrangement joins TRBV29-1 to TRBJ1-2; D gene ambiguous. The CDR3 extends over 12 amino acids. The V and J ends lost 4 bases and 2 bases respectively, with 8 bases between them. Germline-derived CDR1 and CDR2 are SQVTM and ANQGSEA. The CDR3 loop reads CSVGAGNYGYTF. The DNA of the CDR3 is TGCAGCGTTGGGGCGGGGAACTATGGCTACACCTTC.

This clonotype came up many times. In a library made to pick up alpha chains, this beta chain is a stray read with a size that means little. The chain has TRBV20-1 and TRBJ2-5; D tentatively reads TRBD1 or TRBD2 (5 bases each). The CDR3 covers 13 residues. The V end was cut by 6 bases, the J end by 4 bases, with 15 bases between. Germline lookup yields CDR1 DFQATT and CDR2 SNEGSKA (reference sequence). Here the CDR3 reads CSAEASGGETQYF. CDR3 coding DNA: TGCAGTGCCGAGGCGTCTGGGGGAGAGACCCAGTACTTC.

This clonotype is categorized as medium-sized. The size of this beta chain means little, since it is a stray read in a library made for alpha chains. The V and J genes are TRBV27 and TRBJ2-3; a possible D gene is TRBD1 (6 bases). With 4 bases removed from V and 3 bases from J, the gap between germline ends came to 8 bases. The CDR3 spans 13 residues. Germline CDR1 reads MNHEY; CDR2 reads SMNVEV (reference sequence). DNA for the CDR3: TGTGCCAGCAGTTACAGGGTGACAGATACGCAGTATTTT. Its translation is CASSYRVTDTQYF.

This clonotype is medium-sized within its sample. Because this beta chain is a stray read in a library intended to capture alpha chains, its abundance should not be given much weight. V usage is TRBV9 and J usage is TRBJ2-7; a possible D gene is TRBD1 (5 bases). V lost 4 bases and J 2 bases, leaving 22 bases between the germline ends. The germline V gene encodes CDR1 SGDLS and CDR2 YYNGEE. The CDR3 is 17 residues long. The CDR3 protein is CASSSNPSGATAYEQYF. Here the CDR3 DNA reads TGTGCCAGCAGCTCCAATCCCTCTGGGGCAACCGCCTACGAGCAGTACTTC.

A few counts support this clonotype. The library was prepared for alpha chains; this beta chain is a stray read, so its frequency means little. The chain carries TRBV18 and TRBJ2-7; 8 bases agree with TRBD1. Germline assignment: CDR1 KGHSH and CDR2 LQKENI. The J segment lost 3 bases and the V segment lost 5 bases, leaving 6 bases of the junction unmatched. The CDR3 has 14 amino acids. CDR3 residues: CASSLTGVHYEQYF. CDR3 sequence (DNA): TGTGCCAGCTCATTGACAGGGGTACACTACGAGCAGTACTTC.

This clonotype was observed many times. With the library built for alpha chains, this beta chain is off target and its frequency is not meaningful. J is TRBJ2-1 and V is TRBV19, with 9 bases fitting TRBD2. CDR1 and CDR2 from the germline V gene are LNHDA and SQIVND (reference sequence). The CDR3 is made up of 18 amino acids. With V trimmed by 3 bases and J by 0 bases, 9 bases remained unmatched. The CDR3 DNA reads TGTGCCAGTAGTATCCCCCTAGCGGGACAACGCTCCTACAATGAGCAGTTCTTC. Translated, it gives CASSIPLAGQRSYNEQFF.

This clonotype appeared a few times. As an off-target read in a library built for alpha chains, this beta chain has a frequency of little significance. The genes are TRBV28 and TRBJ2-7; 12 nucleotides line up with TRBD2. From germline, CDR1 is MDHEN and CDR2 SYDVKM. This CDR3 is built from 14 residues. Unmatched junction bases numbered 7, after V lost 8 bases and J lost 5 bases. As DNA, the CDR3 is TGTGCCAGCTTGACTAGCGGGAGTCTAAACGAGCAGTACTTC. Translation gives CASLTSGSLNEQYF.

This clonotype was seen repeatedly, ten times or more. Being off target in a library aimed at alpha chains, this beta chain has a size of little meaning. This chain connects TRBV6-1 to TRBJ1-5, with D unresolved. The V gene lost 7 bases and the J gene lost 2 bases, with 12 bases spanning the gap. CDR1 and CDR2 from the germline V gene are MNHNS and SASEGT. The CDR3 contains 14 residues. The CDR3 DNA sequence: TGTGCCAGCACCTCCGCGGACGGCAATCAGCCCCAGCATTTT. As protein: CASTSADGNQPQHF.

Within the sample, this clonotype is medium-sized (0.01 to 0.1%). A library prepared for alpha chains yielded this beta chain as an off-target read; its size is of little meaning. This chain links TRBV11-2 with TRBJ2-3, with D possibly being TRBD2 (6 bases). V lost 1 base, J lost 1 base, and 12 bases lay in between. In germline, CDR1 is SGHAT, CDR2 FQNNGV. The length of the CDR3 is 16 residues. CDR3 bases: TGTGCCAGCAGCTTAGTGCAGGGCGGGGGCACAGATACGCAGTATTTT. Translated, it gives CASSLVQGGGTDTQYF.

Concerning this clonotype: This beta chain came through as a stray read in a library set up for alpha chains, and its size says little. The rearrangement joins TRBV20-1 to TRBJ1-1; D not certain. Germline CDR1 is DFQATT and CDR2 is SNEGSKA (reference sequence). The CDR3 is 11 amino acids. The CDR3 bases are TGCAGCGCTGAGAAGAACACTGAAGCTTTCTTT. This codes for CSAEKNTEAFF.

Many counts were recorded for this clonotype. Within a library made for alpha chains, this beta chain is off target, and its count is uninformative. The CDR3 DNA follows: TGTGCCATCAACACCCGGACAGGGGACACCGGGGAGCTGTTTTTT. The encoded protein is CAINTRTGDTGELFF. The chain couples TRBV10-3 to TRBJ2-2; 9 bases match TRBD1. Germline V gene data show CDR1 as ENHRY and CDR2 as SYGVKD. This CDR3 has 15 amino acids. V was clipped by 7 bases and J by 3 bases; unmatched bases: 6.

Ten or more counts support this clonotype. This beta chain is a stray read from a library made for alpha chains; its abundance is not meaningful. The chain links TRBV3-1 to TRBJ1-4; D is undetermined. Germline values: CDR1 LGHDT, CDR2 YNNKEL (reference sequence). V was pared by 2 bases and J by 8 bases, with 3 bases between. The CDR3 loop spans 11 amino acids. Here the CDR3 reads CASSQSEKLFF. For the CDR3, the DNA is TGTGCCAGCAGCCAATCGGAAAAACTGTTTTTT. The whole variable domain, remainder taken from reference TRBV3-1 and TRBJ1-4, is DTAVSQTPKYLVTQMGNDKSIKCEQNLGHDTMYWYKQDSKKFLKIMFSYNNKELIINETVPNRFSPKSPDKAHLNLHINSLELGDSAVYFCASSQSEKLFFGSGTQLSVL.

By proportion, this clonotype is medium-sized. The library was designed around alpha chains, so this beta chain is a stray read whose abundance carries little weight. The chain carries TRBV7-8 and TRBJ2-3; 7 nucleotides line up with TRBD2. Germline lookup yields CDR1 SGHVS and CDR2 FQNEAQ. After removal of 2 bases from V and 2 bases from J, the junction contained 7 bases not matched to a gene. There are 16 residues in the CDR3. Here the CDR3 reads CASSLWRLADTDTQYF. For the CDR3, the DNA is TGTGCCAGCAGCTTATGGCGGCTAGCGGACACAGATACGCAGTATTTT.

By its share, this clonotype is medium-sized. The library was built for alpha chains, so this beta chain is an off-target read and its size means little. The chain combines TRBV20-1 with TRBJ2-3; unclear D gene. Trimming shortened V by 0 bases and J by 5 bases, and 9 bases separated the two germline ends. The germline V gene encodes CDR1 DFQATT and CDR2 SNEGSKA (reference sequence). There are 13 residues in the CDR3. The CDR3 reads CSARDSNRDTQYF. Written as DNA, the CDR3 is TGCAGTGCTAGAGATTCGAATAGAGATACGCAGTATTTT.

This clonotype is medium-sized within its sample. Within a library made for alpha chains, this beta chain is off target, and its count is uninformative. The chain couples TRBV29-1 to TRBJ2-1; D gene uncertain. CDR1 is SQVTM and CDR2 is ANQGSEA in the germline V gene. The germline V and J ends were trimmed by 4 bases and 5 bases, with 15 bases remaining between them. The CDR3 sequence is 14 residues long. This chain's CDR3 is CSVASGVLDNEQFF. Here the CDR3 DNA reads TGCAGCGTTGCTAGTGGAGTACTCGACAATGAGCAGTTCTTC.

There are many counts of this clonotype. This beta chain is an off-target read within a library intended for alpha chains, so its frequency means little. This rearrangement joins TRBV19 to TRBJ2-7; 8 bases agree with TRBD1. Looked up from germline, CDR1 is LNHDA and CDR2 is SQIVND (reference sequence). The V segment lost 4 bases and the J segment 2 bases; nucleotides outside the gene matches: 7. CDR3 length equals 15 residues. CDR3 residues: CASSTLEGQAYEQYF. The DNA for the CDR3 is TGTGCCAGTAGTACCCTGGAGGGACAGGCCTACGAGCAGTACTTC. The whole variable domain, remainder taken from reference TRBV19 and TRBJ2-7, is DGGITQSPKYLFRKEGQNVTLSCEQNLNHDAMYWYRQDPGQGLRLIYYSQIVNDFQKGDIAEGYSVSREKKESFPLTVTSAQKNPTAFYLCASSTLEGQAYEQYFGPGTRLTVT.

Sample share makes this clonotype medium-sized. This beta chain was picked up by a library intended for alpha chains and is off target, so its count carries little meaning. The chain carries TRBV6-5 and TRBJ1-4; 12 positions match TRBD1. The germline CDR1 and CDR2 sequences are MNHEY and SVGAGI. The CDR3 length is 18 residues. V was clipped by 5 bases and J by 5 bases; unmatched bases: 12. CDR3 DNA: TGTGCCAGCAGTCCGGGACAGGGGGCATATCGACTCAATGAAAAACTGTTTTTT. This translates into CASSPGQGAYRLNEKLFF.

This clonotype has more than one count but fewer than ten. The library was built for alpha chains, so this beta chain is an off-target read and its size means little. The chain employs TRBV18 and TRBJ2-1; possibly TRBD2 for D (6 bases). V was trimmed by 6 bases and J by 2 bases, leaving 14 bases between them. This CDR3 spans 15 amino acids. Germline CDR1 and CDR2: KGHSH and LQKENI. The DNA of the CDR3 is TGTGCCAGCTCCGCCGGGACTTATCCCTACAATGAGCAGTTCTTC. Translation: CASSAGTYPYNEQFF.